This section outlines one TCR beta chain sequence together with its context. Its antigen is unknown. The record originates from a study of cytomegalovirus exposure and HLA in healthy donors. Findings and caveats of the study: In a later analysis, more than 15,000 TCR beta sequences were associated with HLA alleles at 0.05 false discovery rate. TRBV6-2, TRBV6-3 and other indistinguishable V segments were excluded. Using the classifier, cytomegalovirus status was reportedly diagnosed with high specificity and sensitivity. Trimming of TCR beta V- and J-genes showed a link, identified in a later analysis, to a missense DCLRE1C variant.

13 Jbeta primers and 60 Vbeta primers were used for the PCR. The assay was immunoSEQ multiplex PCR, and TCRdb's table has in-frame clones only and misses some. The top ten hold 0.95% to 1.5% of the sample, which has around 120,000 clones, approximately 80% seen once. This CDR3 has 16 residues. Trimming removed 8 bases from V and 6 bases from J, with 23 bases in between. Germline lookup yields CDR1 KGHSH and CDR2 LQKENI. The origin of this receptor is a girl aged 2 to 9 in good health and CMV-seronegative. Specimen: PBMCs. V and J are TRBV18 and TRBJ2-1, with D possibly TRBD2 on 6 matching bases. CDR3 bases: TGTGCCAGCGGTAGGTCGGAGGGCATGGTAATCAATGAGCAGTTCTTC. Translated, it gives CASGRSEGMVINEQFF.